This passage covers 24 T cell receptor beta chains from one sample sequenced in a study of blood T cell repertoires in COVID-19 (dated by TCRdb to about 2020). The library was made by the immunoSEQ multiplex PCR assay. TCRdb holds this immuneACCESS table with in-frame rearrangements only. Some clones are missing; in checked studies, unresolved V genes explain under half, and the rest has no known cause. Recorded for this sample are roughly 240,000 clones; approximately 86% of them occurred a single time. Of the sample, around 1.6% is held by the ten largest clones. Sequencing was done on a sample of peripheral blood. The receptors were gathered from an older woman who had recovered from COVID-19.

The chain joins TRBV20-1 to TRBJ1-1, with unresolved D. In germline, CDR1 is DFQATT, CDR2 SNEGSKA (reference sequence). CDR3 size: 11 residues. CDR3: CTPLRNTEAFF. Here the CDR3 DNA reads TGCACCCCGCTGAGAAACACTGAAGCTTTCTTT.

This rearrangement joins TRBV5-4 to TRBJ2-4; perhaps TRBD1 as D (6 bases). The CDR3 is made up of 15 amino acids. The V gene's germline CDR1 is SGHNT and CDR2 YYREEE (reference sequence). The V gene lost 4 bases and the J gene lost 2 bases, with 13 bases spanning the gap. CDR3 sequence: CASSEAGQTKNIQYF. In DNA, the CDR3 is TGTGCCAGCAGCGAAGCCGGACAGACCAAAAACATTCAGTACTTC.

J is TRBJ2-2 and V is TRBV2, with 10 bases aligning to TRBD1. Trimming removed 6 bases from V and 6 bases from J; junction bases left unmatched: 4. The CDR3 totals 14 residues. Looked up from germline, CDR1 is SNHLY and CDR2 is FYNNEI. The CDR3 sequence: CASRAGTGAGELFF. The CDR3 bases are TGTGCCAGCAGAGCCGGGACAGGGGCCGGGGAGCTGTTTTTT.

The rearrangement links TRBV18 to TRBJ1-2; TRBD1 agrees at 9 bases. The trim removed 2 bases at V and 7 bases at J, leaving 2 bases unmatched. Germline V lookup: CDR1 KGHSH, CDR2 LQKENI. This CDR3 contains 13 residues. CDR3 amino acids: CASSPGTGTGYTF. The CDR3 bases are TGTGCCAGCTCACCAGGGACAGGGACTGGCTACACCTTC.

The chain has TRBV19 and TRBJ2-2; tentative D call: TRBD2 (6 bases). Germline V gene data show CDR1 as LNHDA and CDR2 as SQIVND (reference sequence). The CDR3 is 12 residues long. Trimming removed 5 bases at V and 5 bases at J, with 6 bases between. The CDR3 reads CASSRGTGELFF. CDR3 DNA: TGTGCCAGTAGTCGGGGGACCGGGGAGCTGTTTTTT. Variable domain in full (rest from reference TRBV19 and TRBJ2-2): DGGITQSPKYLFRKEGQNVTLSCEQNLNHDAMYWYRQDPGQGLRLIYYSQIVNDFQKGDIAEGYSVSREKKESFPLTVTSAQKNPTAFYLCASSRGTGELFFGEGSRLTVL.

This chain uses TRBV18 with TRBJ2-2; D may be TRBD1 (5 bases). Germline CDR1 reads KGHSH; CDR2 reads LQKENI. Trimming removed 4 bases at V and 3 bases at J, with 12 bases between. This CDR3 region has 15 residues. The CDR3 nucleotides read TGTGCCAGCTCACTAGACAGCGTCGACACCGGGGAGCTGTTTTTT. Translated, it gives CASSLDSVDTGELFF. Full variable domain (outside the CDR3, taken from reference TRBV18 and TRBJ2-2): NAGVMQNPRHLVRRRGQEARLRCSPMKGHSHVYWYRQLPEEGLKFMVYLQKENIIDESGMPKERFSAEFPKEGPSILRIQQVVRGDSAAYFCASSLDSVDTGELFFGEGSRLTVL.

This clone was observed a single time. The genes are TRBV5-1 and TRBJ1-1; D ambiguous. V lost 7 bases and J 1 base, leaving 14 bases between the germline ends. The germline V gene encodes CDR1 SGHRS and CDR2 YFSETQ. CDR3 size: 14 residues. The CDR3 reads CASGLLFSNTEAFF. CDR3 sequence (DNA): TGCGCCAGCGGCCTGCTTTTCTCGAACACTGAAGCTTTCTTT.

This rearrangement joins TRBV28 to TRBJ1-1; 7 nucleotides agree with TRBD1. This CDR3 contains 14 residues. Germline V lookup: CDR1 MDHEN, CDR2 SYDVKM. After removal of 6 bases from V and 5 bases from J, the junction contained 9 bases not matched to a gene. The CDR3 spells CASRYDRVRTEAFF. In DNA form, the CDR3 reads TGTGCCAGCAGGTATGACAGGGTACGGACTGAAGCTTTCTTT.

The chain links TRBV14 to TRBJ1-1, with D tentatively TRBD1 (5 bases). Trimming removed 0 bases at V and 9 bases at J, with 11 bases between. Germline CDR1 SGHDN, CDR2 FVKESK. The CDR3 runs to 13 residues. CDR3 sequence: CASSQDMMGQAFF. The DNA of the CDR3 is TGTGCCAGCAGCCAAGATATGATGGGGCAAGCTTTCTTT.

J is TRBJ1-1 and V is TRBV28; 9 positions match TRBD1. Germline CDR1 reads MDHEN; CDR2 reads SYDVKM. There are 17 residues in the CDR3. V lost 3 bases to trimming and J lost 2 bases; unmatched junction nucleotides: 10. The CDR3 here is CASSLHGQGSSNTEAFF. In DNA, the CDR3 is TGTGCCAGCAGTTTGCATGGACAGGGGAGTTCAAACACTGAAGCTTTCTTT.

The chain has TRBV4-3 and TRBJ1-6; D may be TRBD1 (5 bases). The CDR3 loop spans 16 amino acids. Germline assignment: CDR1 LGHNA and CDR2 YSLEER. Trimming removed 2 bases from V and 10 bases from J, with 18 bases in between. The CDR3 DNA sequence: TGCGCCAGCAGCCAACATTTGGAGGTTCGGGGGTCACCCCTCCACTTT. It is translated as CASSQHLEVRGSPLHF.

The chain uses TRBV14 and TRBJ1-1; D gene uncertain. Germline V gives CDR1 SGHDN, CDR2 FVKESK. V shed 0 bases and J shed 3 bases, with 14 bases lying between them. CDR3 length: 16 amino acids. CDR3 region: CASSQDLLFSDTEAFF. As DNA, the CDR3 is TGTGCCAGCAGCCAAGATTTGCTTTTCTCGGACACTGAAGCTTTCTTT.

The CDR3 region is CASSSVLNYGYTF. The CDR3 DNA reads TGTGCCAGCAGTTCTGTTCTTAACTATGGCTACACCTTC. V gene TRBV12-3 or TRBV12-4 combines with J gene TRBJ1-2; no definite D call. Trimming pared 4 bases from V and 1 base from J, leaving 7 bases between. The CDR3 extends over 13 amino acids.

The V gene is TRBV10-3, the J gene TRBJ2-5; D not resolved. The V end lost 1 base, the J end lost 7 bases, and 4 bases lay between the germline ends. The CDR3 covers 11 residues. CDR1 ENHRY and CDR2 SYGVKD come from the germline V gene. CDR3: CAISEWATQYF. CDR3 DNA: TGTGCCATCAGTGAGTGGGCGACCCAGTACTTC.

The CDR3: CASSFLGARYEQYF. The CDR3 region has the DNA TGTGCCAGCAGTTTTCTGGGGGCGAGATACGAGCAGTACTTC. The chain links TRBV28 to TRBJ2-7, with D possibly matching TRBD1 (6 bases). The CDR3 has 14 residues. The germline gives CDR1 MDHEN, CDR2 SYDVKM. Trimming cost V 3 bases and J 4 bases, with 13 bases left between them.

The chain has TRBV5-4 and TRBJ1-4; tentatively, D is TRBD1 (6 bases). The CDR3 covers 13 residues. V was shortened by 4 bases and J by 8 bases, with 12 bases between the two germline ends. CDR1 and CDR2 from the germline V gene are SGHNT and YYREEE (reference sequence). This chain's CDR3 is CASSDRQAEKLFF. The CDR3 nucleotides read TGTGCCAGCAGCGACAGACAGGCAGAAAAACTGTTTTTT.

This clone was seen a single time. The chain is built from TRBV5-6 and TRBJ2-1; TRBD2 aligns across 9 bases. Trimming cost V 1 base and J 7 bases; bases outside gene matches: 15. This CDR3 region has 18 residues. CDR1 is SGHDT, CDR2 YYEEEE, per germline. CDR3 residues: CASSLLIAGAPGRNEQFF. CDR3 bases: TGTGCCAGCAGCTTGTTAATAGCGGGGGCCCCGGGTAGAAATGAGCAGTTCTTC.

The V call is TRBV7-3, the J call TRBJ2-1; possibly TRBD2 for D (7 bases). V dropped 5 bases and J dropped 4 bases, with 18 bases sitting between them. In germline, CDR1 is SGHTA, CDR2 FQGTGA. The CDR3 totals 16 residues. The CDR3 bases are TGTGCCAGCAGCCTCCCTGGGGGGGCTTCTTACAATGAGCAGTTCTTC. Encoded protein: CASSLPGGASYNEQFF.

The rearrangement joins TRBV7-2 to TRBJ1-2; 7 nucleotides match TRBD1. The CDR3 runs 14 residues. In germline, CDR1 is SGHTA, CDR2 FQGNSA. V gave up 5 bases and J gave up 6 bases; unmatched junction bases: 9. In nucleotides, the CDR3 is TGTGCCAGCAGCATCCGACAGGGTAATAATGGCTACACCTTC. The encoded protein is CASSIRQGNNGYTF.

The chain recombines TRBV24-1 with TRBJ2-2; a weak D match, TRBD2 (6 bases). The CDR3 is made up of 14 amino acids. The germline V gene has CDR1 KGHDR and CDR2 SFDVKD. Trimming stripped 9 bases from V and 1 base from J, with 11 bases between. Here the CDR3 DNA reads TGTGCCACCGTGGGGGGAGGGAACACCGGGGAGCTGTTTTTT. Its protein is CATVGGGNTGELFF.

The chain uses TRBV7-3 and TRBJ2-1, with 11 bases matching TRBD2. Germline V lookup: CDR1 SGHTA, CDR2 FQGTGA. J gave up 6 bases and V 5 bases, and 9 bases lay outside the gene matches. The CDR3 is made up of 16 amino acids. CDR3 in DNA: TGTGCCAGCAGCCCCCTGACTAGCGGGGTCTCCAATGAGCAGTTCTTC. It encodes CASSPLTSGVSNEQFF.

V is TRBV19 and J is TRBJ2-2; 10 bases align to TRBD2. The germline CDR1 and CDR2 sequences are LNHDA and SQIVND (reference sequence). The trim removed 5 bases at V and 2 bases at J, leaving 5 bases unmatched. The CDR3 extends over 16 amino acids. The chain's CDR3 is CASSAPSGGNTGELFF. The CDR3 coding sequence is TGTGCCAGTAGTGCCCCTAGCGGGGGAAACACCGGGGAGCTGTTTTTT.

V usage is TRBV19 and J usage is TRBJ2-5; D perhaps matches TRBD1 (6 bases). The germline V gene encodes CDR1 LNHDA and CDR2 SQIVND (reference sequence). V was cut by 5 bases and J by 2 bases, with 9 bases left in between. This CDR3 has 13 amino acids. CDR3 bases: TGTGCCAGTAGTCTCGGACAGCAAGAGACCCAGTACTTC. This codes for CASSLGQQETQYF.

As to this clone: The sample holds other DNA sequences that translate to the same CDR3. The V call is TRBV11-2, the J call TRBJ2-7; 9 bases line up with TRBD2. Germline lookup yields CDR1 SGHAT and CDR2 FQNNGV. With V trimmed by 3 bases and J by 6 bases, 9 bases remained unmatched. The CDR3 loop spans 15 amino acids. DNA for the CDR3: TGTGCCAGCAGCTTCCTTGGCGGGGGGGCCGGCGAGCAGTACTTC. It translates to CASSFLGGGAGEQYF.